A single TCR beta chain is shown here with its context. The sample originates from a study of blood T cell repertoires in COVID-19. Study-level background: Samples of COVID-19 (acute and convalescent) were obtained from the United States, Italy and Spain. T cells, B-cell-depleted T cells, or PBMCs provided the cDNA or gDNA that served as material.

In the original analysis: Nucleated cell counts were estimated from reference gene primer amplification. TCRdb's table, derived via immunoSEQ multiplex PCR, lists solely in-frame clones and lacks some. The DNA gave D and trimming, while V, J and clone size come from that table. The sample consists of hundreds of thousands of clones, nearly 90% of them appearing once. V dropped 3 bases and J dropped 11 bases, with 14 bases sitting between them. The germline gives CDR1 ENHRY, CDR2 SYGVKD. The CDR3 contains 13 residues. The specimen sequenced was peripheral blood. This TCR derives from a woman aged 18 to 35 who had recovered from COVID-19. The chain is built from TRBV10-3 and TRBJ2-1; D unclear. The CDR3 sequence is CAISDLLAAQQFF. CDR3 DNA sequence: TGTGCCATCAGTGACCTTCTTGCGGCCCAGCAGTTCTTC.